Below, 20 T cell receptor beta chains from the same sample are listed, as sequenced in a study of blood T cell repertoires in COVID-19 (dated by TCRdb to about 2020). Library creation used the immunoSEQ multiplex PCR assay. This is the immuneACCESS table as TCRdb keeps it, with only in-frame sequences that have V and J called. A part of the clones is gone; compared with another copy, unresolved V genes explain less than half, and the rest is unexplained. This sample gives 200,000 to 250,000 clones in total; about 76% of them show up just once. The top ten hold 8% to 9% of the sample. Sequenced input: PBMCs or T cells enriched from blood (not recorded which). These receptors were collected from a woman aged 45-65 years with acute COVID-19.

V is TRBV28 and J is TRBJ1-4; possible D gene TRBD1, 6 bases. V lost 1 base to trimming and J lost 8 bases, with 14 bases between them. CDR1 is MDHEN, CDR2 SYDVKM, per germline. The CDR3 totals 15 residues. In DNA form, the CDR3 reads TGTGCCAGCAGTTTATTGCAGGGGCAAGTCGAAAAACTGTTTTTT. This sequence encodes CASSLLQGQVEKLFF. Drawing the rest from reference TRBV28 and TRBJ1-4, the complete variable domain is DVKVTQSSRYLVKRTGEKVFLECVQDMDHENMFWYRQDPGLGLRLIYFSYDVKMKEKGDIPEGYSVSREKKERFSLILESASTNQTSMYLCASSLLQGQVEKLFFGSGTQLSVL.

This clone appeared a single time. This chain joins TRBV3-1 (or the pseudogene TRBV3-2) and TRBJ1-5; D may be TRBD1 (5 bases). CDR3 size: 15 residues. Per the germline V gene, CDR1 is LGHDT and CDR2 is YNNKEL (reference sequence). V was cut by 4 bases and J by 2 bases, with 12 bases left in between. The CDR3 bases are TGTGCCAGCAGCCTCGGGACTCTCCGCAATCAGCCCCAGCATTTT. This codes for CASSLGTLRNQPQHF.

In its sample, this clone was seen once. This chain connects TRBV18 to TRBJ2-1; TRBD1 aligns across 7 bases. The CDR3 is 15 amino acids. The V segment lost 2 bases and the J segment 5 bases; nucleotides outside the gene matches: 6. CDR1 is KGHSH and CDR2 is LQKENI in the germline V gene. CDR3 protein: CASSPGQERDNEQFF. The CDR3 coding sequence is TGTGCCAGCTCACCAGGACAGGAGCGCGACAATGAGCAGTTCTTC.

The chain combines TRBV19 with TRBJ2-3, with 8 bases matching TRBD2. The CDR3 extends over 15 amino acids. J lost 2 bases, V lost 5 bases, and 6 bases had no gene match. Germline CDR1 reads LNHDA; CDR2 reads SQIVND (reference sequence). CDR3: CASSVTSGYTDTQYF. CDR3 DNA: TGTGCCAGTAGTGTTACTAGCGGATACACAGATACGCAGTATTTT.

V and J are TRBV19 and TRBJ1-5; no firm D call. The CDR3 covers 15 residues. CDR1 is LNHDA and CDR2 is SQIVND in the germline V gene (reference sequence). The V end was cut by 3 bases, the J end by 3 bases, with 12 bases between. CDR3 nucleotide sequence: TGTGCCAGTAGTATTTCCCACAGAATCAATCAGCCCCAGCATTTT. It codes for CASSISHRINQPQHF.

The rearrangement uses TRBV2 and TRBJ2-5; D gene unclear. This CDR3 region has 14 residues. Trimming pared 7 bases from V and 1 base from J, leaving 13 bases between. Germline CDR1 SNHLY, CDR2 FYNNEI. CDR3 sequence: CASMRALVQETQYF. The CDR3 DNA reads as TGTGCCAGCATGAGAGCCTTAGTCCAAGAGACCCAGTACTTC. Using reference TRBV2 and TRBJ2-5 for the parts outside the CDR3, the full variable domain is EPEVTQTPSHQVTQMGQEVILRCVPISNHLYFYWYRQILGQKVEFLVSFYNNEISEKSEIFDDQFSVERPDGSNFTLKIRSTKLEDSAMYFCASMRALVQETQYFGPGTRLLVL.

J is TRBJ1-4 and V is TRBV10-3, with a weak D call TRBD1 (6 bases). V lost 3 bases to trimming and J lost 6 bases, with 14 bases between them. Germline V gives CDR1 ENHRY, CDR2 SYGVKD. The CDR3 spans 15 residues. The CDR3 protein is CAISEGGAADEKLFF. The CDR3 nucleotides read TGTGCCATCAGTGAAGGGGGGGCAGCGGATGAAAAACTGTTTTTT.

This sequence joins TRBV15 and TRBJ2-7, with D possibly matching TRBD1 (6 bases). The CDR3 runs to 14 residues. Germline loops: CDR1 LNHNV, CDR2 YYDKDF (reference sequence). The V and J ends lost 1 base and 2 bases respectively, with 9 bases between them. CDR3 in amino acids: CATSRGQGTYEQYF. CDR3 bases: TGTGCCACCAGCAGAGGTCAGGGGACCTACGAGCAGTACTTC.

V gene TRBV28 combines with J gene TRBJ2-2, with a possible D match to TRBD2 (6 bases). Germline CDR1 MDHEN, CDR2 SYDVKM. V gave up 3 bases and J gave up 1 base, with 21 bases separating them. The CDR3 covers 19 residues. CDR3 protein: CASSFPTPWRVVNTGELFF. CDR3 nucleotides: TGTGCCAGCAGTTTTCCGACCCCATGGAGGGTCGTGAACACCGGGGAGCTGTTTTTT. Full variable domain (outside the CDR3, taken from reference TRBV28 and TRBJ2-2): DVKVTQSSRYLVKRTGEKVFLECVQDMDHENMFWYRQDPGLGLRLIYFSYDVKMKEKGDIPEGYSVSREKKERFSLILESASTNQTSMYLCASSFPTPWRVVNTGELFFGEGSRLTVL.

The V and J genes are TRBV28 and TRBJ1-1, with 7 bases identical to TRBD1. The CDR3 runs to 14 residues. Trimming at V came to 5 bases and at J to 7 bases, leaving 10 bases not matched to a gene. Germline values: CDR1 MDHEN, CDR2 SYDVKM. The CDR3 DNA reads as TGTGCCAGCAGTCCTCTACTCAGGGGGAATGAAGCTTTCTTT. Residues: CASSPLLRGNEAFF. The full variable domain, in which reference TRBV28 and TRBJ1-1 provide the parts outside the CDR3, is DVKVTQSSRYLVKRTGEKVFLECVQDMDHENMFWYRQDPGLGLRLIYFSYDVKMKEKGDIPEGYSVSREKKERFSLILESASTNQTSMYLCASSPLLRGNEAFFGQGTRLTVV.

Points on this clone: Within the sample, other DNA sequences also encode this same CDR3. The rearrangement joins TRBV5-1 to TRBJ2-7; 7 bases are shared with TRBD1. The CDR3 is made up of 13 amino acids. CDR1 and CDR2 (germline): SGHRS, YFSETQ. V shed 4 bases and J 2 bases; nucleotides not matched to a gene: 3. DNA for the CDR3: TGCGCCAGCAGCCTAGACAGGGCCTACGAGCAGTACTTC. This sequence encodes CASSLDRAYEQYF.

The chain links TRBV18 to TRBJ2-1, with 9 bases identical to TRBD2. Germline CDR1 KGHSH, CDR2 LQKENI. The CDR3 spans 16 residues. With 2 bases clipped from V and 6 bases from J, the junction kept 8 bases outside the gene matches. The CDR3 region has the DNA TGTGCCAGCTCACCAATTTTGACTAGCGGTCGCAATGAGCAGTTCTTC. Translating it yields CASSPILTSGRNEQFF.

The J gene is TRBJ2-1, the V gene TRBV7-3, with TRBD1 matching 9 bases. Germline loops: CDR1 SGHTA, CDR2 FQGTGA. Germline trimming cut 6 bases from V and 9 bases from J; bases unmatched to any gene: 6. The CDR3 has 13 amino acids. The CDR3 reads CASRKGTGSEQFF. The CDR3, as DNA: TGTGCCAGCAGGAAAGGGACAGGGAGTGAGCAGTTCTTC. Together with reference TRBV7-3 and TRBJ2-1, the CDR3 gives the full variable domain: GAGVSQTPSNKVTEKGKYVELRCDPISGHTALYWYRQSLGQGPEFLIYFQGTGAADDSGLPNDRFFAVRPEGSVSTLKIQRTERGDSAVYLCASRKGTGSEQFFGPGTRLTVL.

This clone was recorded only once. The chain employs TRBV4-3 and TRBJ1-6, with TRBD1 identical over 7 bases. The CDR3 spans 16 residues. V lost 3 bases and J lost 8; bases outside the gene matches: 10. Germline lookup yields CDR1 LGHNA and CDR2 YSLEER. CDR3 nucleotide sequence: TGCGCCAGCAGCCATCTCCGGACAGGTTCTGATTCACCCCTCCACTTT. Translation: CASSHLRTGSDSPLHF.

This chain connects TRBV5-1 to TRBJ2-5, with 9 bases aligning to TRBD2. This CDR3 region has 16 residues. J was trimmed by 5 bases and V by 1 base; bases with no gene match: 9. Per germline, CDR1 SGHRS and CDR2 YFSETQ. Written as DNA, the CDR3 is TGCGCCAGCAGCTTGACTCGCGGGGGGGGAGTCGAGACCCAGTACTTC. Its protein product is CASSLTRGGGVETQYF.

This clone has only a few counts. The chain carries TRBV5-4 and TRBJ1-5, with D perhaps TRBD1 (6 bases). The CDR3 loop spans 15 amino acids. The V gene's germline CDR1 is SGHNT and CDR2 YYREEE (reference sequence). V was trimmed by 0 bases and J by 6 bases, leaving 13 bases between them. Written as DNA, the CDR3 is TGTGCCAGCAGCTTGGGCAGGGGAGAGGGTCAGCCCCAGCATTTT. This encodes CASSLGRGEGQPQHF. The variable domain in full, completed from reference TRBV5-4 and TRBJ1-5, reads ETGVTQSPTHLIKTRGQQVTLRCSSQSGHNTVSWYQQALGQGPQFIFQYYREEENGRGNFPPRFSGLQFPNYSSELNVNALELDDSALYLCASSLGRGEGQPQHFGDGTRLSIL.

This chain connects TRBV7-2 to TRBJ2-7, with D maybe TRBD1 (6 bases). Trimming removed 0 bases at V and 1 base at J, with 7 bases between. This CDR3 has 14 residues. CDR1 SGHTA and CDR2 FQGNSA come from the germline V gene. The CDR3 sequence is CASSLATGSYEQYF. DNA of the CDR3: TGTGCCAGCAGCTTAGCGACAGGTTCCTACGAGCAGTACTTC.

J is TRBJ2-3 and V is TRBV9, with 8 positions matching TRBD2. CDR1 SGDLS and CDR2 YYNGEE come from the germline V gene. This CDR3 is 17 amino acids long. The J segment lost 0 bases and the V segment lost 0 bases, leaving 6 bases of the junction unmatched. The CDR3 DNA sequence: TGTGCCAGCAGCGTAGTGGGTAGCGGGGTGAGCACAGATACGCAGTATTTT. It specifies CASSVVGSGVSTDTQYF.

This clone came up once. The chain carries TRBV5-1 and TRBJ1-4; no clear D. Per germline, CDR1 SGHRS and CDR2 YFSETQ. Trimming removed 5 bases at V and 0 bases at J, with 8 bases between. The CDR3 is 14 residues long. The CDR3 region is CASSPGSTNEKLFF. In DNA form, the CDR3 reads TGCGCCAGCAGTCCAGGTTCAACTAATGAAAAACTGTTTTTT.

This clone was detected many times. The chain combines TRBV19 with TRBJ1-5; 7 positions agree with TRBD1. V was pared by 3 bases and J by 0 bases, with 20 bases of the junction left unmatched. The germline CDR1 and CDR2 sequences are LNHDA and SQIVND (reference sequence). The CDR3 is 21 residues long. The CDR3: CASSIGYGTVESILSNQPQHF. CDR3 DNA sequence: TGTGCCAGTAGTATCGGTTATGGGACAGTTGAATCTATTCTTAGCAATCAGCCCCAGCATTTT.